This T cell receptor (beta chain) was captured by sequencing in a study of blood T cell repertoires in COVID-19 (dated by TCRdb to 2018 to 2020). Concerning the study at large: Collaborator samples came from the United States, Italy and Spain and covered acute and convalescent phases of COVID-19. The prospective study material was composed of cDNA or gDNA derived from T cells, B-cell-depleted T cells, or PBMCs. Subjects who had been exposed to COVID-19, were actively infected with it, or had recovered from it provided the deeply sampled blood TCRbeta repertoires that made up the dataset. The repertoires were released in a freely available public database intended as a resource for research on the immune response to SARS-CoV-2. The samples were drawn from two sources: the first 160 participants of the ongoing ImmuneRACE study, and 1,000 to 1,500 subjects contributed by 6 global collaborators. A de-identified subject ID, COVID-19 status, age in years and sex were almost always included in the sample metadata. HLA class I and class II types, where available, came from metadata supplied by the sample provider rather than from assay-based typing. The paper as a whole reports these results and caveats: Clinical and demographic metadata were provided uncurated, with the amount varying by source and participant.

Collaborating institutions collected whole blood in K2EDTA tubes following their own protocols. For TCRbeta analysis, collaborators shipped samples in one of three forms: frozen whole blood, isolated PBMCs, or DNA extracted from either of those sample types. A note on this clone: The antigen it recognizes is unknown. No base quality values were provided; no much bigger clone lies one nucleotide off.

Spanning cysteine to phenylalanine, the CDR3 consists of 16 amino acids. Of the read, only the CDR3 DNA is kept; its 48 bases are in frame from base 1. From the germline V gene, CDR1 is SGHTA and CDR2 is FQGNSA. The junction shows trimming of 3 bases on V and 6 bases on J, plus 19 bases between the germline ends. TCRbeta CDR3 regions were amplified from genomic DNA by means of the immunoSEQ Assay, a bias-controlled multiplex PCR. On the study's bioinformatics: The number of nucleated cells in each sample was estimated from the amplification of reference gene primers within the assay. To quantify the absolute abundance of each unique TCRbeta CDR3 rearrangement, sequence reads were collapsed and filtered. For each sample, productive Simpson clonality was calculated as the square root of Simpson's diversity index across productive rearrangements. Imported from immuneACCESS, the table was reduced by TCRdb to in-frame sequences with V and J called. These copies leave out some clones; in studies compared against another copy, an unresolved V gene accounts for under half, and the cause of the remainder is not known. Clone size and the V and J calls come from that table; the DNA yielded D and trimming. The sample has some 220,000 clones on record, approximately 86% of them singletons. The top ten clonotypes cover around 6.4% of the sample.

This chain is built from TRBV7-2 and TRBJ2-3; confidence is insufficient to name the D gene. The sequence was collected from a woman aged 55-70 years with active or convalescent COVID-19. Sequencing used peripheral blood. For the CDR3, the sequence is CASSFRVVRLRDTQYF. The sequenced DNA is TGTGCCAGCAGCTTCCGGGTGGTGAGGCTTAGGGATACGCAGTATTTT.